This TCR beta chain was captured by sequencing in a study of blood T cell repertoires in COVID-19. On the study more broadly: The samples span acute and convalescent COVID-19 from the United States, Italy and Spain. PBMCs, B-cell-depleted T cells, or T cells provided the cDNA or gDNA that made up the material.

The CDR3 totals 13 residues. Germline V gene lookup returns CDR1 SGHRS and CDR2 YFSETQ. V lost 0 bases and J lost 12; bases outside the gene matches: 1. The authors' processing: Cell counts per sample came from amplifying reference gene primers. The repertoire was sequenced with immunoSEQ multiplex PCR; TCRdb's copy has only in-frame clones and lacks some. That table furnishes V, J and clone size, whereas the DNA furnished D and trimming. Seen here are hundreds of thousands of clones, roughly 91% observed once, and the top ten hold roughly 11%. The sequenced material came from peripheral blood. V is TRBV5-1 and J is TRBJ2-1; TRBD2 matches at 12 bases. The sequence came from a woman in her thirties with COVID-19, enrolled during active disease. CDR3 protein: CASSLVLAGGQFF. CDR3 in DNA: TGCGCCAGCAGCTTGGTACTAGCGGGGGGGCAGTTCTTC.